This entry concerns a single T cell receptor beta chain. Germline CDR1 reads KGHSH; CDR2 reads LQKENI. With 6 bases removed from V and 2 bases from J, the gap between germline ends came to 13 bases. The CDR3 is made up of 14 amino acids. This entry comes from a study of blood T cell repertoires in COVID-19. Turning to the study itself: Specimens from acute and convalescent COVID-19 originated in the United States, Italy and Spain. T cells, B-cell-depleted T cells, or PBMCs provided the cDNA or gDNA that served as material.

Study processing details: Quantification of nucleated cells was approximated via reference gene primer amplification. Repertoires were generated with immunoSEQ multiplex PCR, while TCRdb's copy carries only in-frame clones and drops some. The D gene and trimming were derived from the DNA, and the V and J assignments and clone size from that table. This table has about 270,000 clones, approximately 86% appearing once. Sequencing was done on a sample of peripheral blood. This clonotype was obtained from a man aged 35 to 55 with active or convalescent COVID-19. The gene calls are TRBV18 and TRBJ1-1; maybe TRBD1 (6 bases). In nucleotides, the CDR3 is TGTGCCAGCTCCCATGACAGGTCCAACACTGAAGCTTTCTTT. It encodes CASSHDRSNTEAFF.